The 2 T cell receptor beta chains below all came from one sample that was sequenced in a study of shared clonotypes between healthy human individuals. Using immunoSEQ multiplex PCR, the repertoire was profiled, and TCRdb retains in-frame clones only, with some absent. The sample contains about 2.3 million clones, 85% to 95% of which appear only once. The source material was naive CD4+ T cells from PBMCs. The subset is: CD45RA+ positively selected. These TCRs come from a man between 18 and 29 years old in good health. Some clones in this sample may be carry-over from other donors' samples.

The V call is TRBV5-8, the J call TRBJ1-5; D gene unclear. Germline V gene data show CDR1 as SGHTS and CDR2 as YDEGEE. CDR3 length equals 16 residues. V was clipped by 0 bases and J by 1 base, with 11 bases between them. This CDR3 reads CASSLGGGWSNQPQHF. For the CDR3, the DNA is TGTGCCAGCAGCTTGGGCGGAGGGTGGAGCAATCAGCCCCAGCATTTT.

The rearrangement uses TRBV6-1 and TRBJ1-5, with TRBD1 matching over 12 bases. This CDR3 comprises 18 residues. Germline lookup yields CDR1 MNHNS and CDR2 SASEGT. With V trimmed by 4 bases and J by 4 bases, 11 bases remained unmatched. CDR3 coding DNA: TGTGCCAGCAGTGGAGCCGGGACAGGGGGCAGGGGAAATCAGCCCCAGCATTTT. Its protein is CASSGAGTGGRGNQPQHF.